This T cell receptor (beta chain) was recorded in a study of blood T cell repertoires in COVID-19. In the study overall: The United States, Italy and Spain were the sources of the acute and convalescent COVID-19 samples.

Original analysis: From reference gene primer amplification, estimates of nucleated cell counts were derived. TCRdb's table, derived via immunoSEQ multiplex PCR, lists solely in-frame clones and lacks some. The V and J calls and the clone size are those of that table, but D and trimming were determined from the DNA. This table has approximately 170,000 clones, around 85% appearing once. The V gene lost 3 bases and the J gene lost 1 base, with 15 bases spanning the gap. Germline V lookup: CDR1 KGHSH, CDR2 LQKENI. The CDR3 contains 16 residues. This TCR came from an older man with COVID-19, enrolled during active disease. V gene TRBV18 combines with J gene TRBJ1-1, with D tentatively TRBD1 (6 bases). Sequences were obtained from peripheral blood. The CDR3 DNA follows: TGTGCCAGCTCACCGATACAGGGTTGGCGGAACACTGAAGCTTTCTTT. As protein: CASSPIQGWRNTEAFF.